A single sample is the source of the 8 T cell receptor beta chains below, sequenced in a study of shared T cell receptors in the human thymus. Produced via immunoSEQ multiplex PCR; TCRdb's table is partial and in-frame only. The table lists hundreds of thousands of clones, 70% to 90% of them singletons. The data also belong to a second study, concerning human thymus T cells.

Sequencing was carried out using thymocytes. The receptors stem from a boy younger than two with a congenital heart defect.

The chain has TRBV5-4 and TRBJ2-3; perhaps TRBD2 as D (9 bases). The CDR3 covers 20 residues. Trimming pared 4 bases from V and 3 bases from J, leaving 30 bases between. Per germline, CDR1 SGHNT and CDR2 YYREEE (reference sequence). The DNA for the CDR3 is TGTGCCAGCAGCAGGGACAGGTCTGGAGCGGGAGGATTCGTAACAGATACGCAGTATTTT. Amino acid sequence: CASSRDRSGAGGFVTDTQYF. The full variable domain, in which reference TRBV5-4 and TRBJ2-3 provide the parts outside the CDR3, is ETGVTQSPTHLIKTRGQQVTLRCSSQSGHNTVSWYQQALGQGPQFIFQYYREEENGRGNFPPRFSGLQFPNYSSELNVNALELDDSALYLCASSRDRSGAGGFVTDTQYFGPGTRLTVL.

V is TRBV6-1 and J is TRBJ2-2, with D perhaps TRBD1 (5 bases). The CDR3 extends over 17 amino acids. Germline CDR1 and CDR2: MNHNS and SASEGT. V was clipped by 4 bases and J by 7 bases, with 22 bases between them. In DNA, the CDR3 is TGTGCCAGCAGTGGGGATCGACACCAAGGGGTTGGCGGGGAGCTGTTTTTT. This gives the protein CASSGDRHQGVGGELFF.

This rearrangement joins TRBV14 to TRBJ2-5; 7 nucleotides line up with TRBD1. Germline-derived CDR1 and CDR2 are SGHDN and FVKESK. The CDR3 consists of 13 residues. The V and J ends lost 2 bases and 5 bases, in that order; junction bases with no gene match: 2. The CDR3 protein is CASSQQGEETQYF. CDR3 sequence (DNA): TGTGCCAGCAGCCAACAGGGGGAGGAGACCCAGTACTTC. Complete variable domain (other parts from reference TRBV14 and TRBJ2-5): EAGVTQFPSHSVIEKGQTVTLRCDPISGHDNLYWYRRVMGKEIKFLLHFVKESKQDESGMPNNRFLAERTGGTYSTLKVQPAELEDSGVYFCASSQQGEETQYFGPGTRLLVL.

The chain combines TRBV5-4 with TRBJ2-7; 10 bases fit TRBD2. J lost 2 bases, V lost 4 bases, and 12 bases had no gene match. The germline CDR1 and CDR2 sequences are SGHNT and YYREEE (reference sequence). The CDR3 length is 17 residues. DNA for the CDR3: TGTGCCAGCAGCCTGGGCGGACTAGCGGACCTCACCTACGAGCAGTACTTC. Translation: CASSLGGLADLTYEQYF.

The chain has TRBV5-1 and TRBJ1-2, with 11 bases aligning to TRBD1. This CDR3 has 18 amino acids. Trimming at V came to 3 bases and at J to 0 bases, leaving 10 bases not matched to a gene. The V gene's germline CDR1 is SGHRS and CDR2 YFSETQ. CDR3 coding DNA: TGCGCCAGCAGCTGTGATCCGACGGGACAGGGGGCTAACTATGGCTACACCTTC. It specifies CASSCDPTGQGANYGYTF. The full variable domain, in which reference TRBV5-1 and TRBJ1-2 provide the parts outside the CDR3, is KAGVTQTPRYLIKTRGQQVTLSCSPISGHRSVSWYQQTPGQGLQFLFEYFSETQRNKGNFPGRFSGRQFSNSRSEMNVSTLELGDSALYLCASSCDPTGQGANYGYTFGSGTRLTVV.

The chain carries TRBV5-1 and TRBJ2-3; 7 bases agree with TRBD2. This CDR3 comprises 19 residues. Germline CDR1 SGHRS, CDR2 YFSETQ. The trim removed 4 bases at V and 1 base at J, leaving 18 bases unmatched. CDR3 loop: CASSKYRAGASGGTDTQYF. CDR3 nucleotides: TGCGCCAGCAGCAAGTATCGGGCCGGGGCTAGCGGAGGCACAGATACGCAGTATTTT.

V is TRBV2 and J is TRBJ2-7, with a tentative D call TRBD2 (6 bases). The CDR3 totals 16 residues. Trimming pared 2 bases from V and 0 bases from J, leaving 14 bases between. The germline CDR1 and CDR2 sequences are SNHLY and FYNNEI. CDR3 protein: CASSESVAVRSYEQYF. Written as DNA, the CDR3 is TGTGCCAGCAGTGAATCGGTAGCGGTCCGCTCCTACGAGCAGTACTTC.

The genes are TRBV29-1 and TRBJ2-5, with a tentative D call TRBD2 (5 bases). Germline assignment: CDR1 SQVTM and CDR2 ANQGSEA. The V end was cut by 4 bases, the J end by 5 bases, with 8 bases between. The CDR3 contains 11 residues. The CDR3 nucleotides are TGCAGCGTTGTCGAGGGTGAGACCCAGTACTTC. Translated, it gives CSVVEGETQYF. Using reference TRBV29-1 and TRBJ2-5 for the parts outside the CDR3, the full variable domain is SAVISQKPSRDICQRGTSLTIQCQVDSQVTMMFWYRQQPGQSLTLIATANQGSEATYESGFVIDKFPISRPNLTFSTLTVSNMSPEDSSIYLCSVVEGETQYFGPGTRLLVL.